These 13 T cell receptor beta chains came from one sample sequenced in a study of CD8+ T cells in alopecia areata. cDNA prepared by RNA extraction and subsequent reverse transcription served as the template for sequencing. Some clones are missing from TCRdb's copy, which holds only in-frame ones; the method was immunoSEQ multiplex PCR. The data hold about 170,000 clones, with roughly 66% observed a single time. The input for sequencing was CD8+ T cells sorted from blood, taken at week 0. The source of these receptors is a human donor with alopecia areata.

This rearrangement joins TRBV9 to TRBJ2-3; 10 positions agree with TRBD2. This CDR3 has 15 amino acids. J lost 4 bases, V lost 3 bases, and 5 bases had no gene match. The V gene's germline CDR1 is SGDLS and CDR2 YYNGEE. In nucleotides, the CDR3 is TGTGCCAGCAGCGGCCTAGCGGGGGTGGCAGATACGCAGTATTTT. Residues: CASSGLAGVADTQYF.

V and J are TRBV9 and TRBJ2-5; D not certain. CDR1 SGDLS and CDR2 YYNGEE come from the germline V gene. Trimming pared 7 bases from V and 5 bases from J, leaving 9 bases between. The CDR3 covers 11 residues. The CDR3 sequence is CASGPLETQYF. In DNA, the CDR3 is TGTGCCAGCGGCCCCCTTGAGACCCAGTACTTC.

CDR3 DNA: TGTGCCAGCATATCGGCAGGAGCCTACGAGCAGTACTTC. This codes for CASISAGAYEQYF. The V call is TRBV25-1, the J call TRBJ2-7, with D hard to call. Germline CDR1 is MGHDK and CDR2 is SYGVNS. V lost 7 bases and J 2 bases, leaving 12 bases between the germline ends. This CDR3 spans 13 amino acids.

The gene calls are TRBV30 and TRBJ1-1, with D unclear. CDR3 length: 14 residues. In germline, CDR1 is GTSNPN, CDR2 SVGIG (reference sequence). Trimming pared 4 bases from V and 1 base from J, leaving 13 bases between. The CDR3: CAWKPGLRNTEAFF. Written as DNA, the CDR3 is TGTGCCTGGAAACCCGGACTAAGGAACACTGAAGCTTTCTTT.

CDR3 amino acids: CASTGQGFHEQYF. The CDR3 DNA follows: TGTGCCAGCACCGGTCAGGGGTTCCACGAGCAGTACTTC. The gene calls are TRBV2 and TRBJ2-7; possibly TRBD1 for D (6 bases). Germline lookup yields CDR1 SNHLY and CDR2 FYNNEI. Trimming left V 7 bases short and J 5 bases short, with 15 bases between. CDR3 size: 13 residues.

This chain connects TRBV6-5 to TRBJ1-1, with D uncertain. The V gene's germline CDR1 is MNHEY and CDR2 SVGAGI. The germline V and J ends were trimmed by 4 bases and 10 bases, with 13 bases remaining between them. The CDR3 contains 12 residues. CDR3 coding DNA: TGTGCCAGCAGTTCGTCGACCCTGGGAGCTTTCTTT. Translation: CASSSSTLGAFF.

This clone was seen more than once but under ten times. CDR3 coding DNA: TGTGCCAGCAGCCTTGGGTTGACCTACGAGCAGTACTTC. Translation: CASSLGLTYEQYF. The V call is TRBV13, the J call TRBJ2-7; D call uncertain. V dropped 5 bases and J dropped 2 bases, with 10 bases sitting between them. The CDR3 sequence is 13 residues long. In germline, CDR1 is PRHDT, CDR2 FYEKMQ (reference sequence).

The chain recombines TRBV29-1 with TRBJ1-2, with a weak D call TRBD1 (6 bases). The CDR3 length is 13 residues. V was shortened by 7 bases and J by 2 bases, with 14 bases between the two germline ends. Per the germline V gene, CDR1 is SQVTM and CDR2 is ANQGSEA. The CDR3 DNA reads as TGCAGCGGTTGGACAGACGGAAACTATGGCTACACCTTC. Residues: CSGWTDGNYGYTF.

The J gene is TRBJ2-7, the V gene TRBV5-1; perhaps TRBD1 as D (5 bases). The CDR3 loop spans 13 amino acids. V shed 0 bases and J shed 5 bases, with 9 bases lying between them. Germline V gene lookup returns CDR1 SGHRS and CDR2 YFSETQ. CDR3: CASSLAGYHEQYF. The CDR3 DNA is TGCGCCAGCAGCTTGGCAGGGTACCACGAGCAGTACTTC.

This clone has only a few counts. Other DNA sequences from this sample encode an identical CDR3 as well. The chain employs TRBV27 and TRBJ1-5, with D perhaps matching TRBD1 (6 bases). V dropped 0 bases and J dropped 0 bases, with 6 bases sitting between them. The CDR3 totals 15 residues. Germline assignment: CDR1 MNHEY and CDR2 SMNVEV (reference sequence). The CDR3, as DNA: TGTGCCAGCAGTTTATCCAGGGGTAGCAATCAGCCCCAGCATTTT. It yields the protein CASSLSRGSNQPQHF.

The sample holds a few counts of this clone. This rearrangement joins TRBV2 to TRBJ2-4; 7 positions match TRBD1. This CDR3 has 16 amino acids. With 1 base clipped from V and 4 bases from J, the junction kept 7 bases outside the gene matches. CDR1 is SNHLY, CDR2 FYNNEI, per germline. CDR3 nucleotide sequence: TGTGCCAGCAGTGAAGGACAGGGAATTGCAAAAAACATTCAGTACTTC. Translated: CASSEGQGIAKNIQYF.

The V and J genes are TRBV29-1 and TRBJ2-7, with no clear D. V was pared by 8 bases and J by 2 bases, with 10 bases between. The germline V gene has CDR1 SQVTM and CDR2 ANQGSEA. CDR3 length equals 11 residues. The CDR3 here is CSFRGPYEQYF. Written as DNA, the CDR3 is TGCAGCTTTAGAGGCCCCTACGAGCAGTACTTC.

DNA of the CDR3: TGTGCCAGCAGCCTTAGCGGGGGGGCAGGAGAGCAGTACTTC. Translated, it gives CASSLSGGAGEQYF. The chain links TRBV2 to TRBJ2-7, with 11 bases that match TRBD2. Germline V CDR1 and CDR2: SNHLY, FYNNEI. Trimming removed 6 bases from V and 7 bases from J; junction bases left unmatched: 8. This CDR3 is 14 amino acids long. The complete variable domain, with remaining parts taken from reference TRBV2 and TRBJ2-7, reads EPEVTQTPSHQVTQMGQEVILRCVPISNHLYFYWYRQILGQKVEFLVSFYNNEISEKSEIFDDQFSVERPDGSNFTLKIRSTKLEDSAMYFCASSLSGGAGEQYFGPGTRLTVT.